This TCR beta chain was recorded in a study of blood T cell repertoires in COVID-19. For the study at large: The United States, Italy and Spain supplied acute and convalescent COVID-19 samples. Sources were T cells, B-cell-depleted T cells, or PBMCs; the material itself was cDNA or gDNA.

The germline CDR1 and CDR2 sequences are MRHNA and SNTAGT. V lost 3 bases to trimming and J lost 0 bases, with 6 bases between them. CDR3 length: 14 residues. Enrollees, roughly 18 to 89 years old, lived in 20 to 25 US areas. Generated by immunoSEQ multiplex PCR, the TCRdb table keeps only in-frame clones and is missing some. Of over 100,000 clones in the sample, roughly 84% are singletons; the top ten hold 3% to 4.5%. This receptor was obtained from a woman between 25 and 40 years old who had recovered from COVID-19. The sample was PBMCs or T cells enriched from blood (not recorded which). The chain has TRBV6-4 and TRBJ2-1, with D possibly matching TRBD1 (6 bases). The CDR3: CASSEDSSYNEQFF. In DNA, the CDR3 is TGTGCCAGCAGTGAGGACAGCTCCTACAATGAGCAGTTCTTC.